Below are 15 T cell receptor beta chains sequenced from a single sample in a study of chemoradiotherapy in HPV16-positive cancers. TCRdb's copy holds only in-frame clones and misses some; the assay was immunoSEQ multiplex PCR. The table shows approximately 50,000 clones, with roughly nine tenths occurring only once. Material: blood, obtained from a patient who underwent chemoradiotherapy. These receptor sequences come from a human donor with HPV-associated anogenital cancer.

This sequence joins TRBV7-2 and TRBJ2-7, with unresolved D. Per the germline V gene, CDR1 is SGHTA and CDR2 is FQGNSA. V was pared by 4 bases and J by 7 bases, with 17 bases between. The CDR3 spans 14 residues. CDR3: CASSSSGILGEQYF. CDR3 bases: TGTGCCAGCAGCTCGAGTGGGATCCTCGGGGAGCAGTACTTC.

The chain uses TRBV6-1 and TRBJ1-6; the D gene is possibly TRBD1 (6 bases). CDR3 length equals 14 residues. Trimming took 6 bases from V and 9 from J, leaving 15 bases between them. Germline lookup yields CDR1 MNHNS and CDR2 SASEGT. CDR3 amino acids: CASRLDRSPSPLHF. DNA for the CDR3: TGTGCCAGCAGGCTAGACAGGTCCCCTTCACCCCTCCACTTT.

V usage is TRBV7-9 and J usage is TRBJ2-7; D unclear. CDR1 is SEHNR, CDR2 FQNEAQ, per germline (reference sequence). With 4 bases removed from V and 4 bases from J, the gap between germline ends came to 17 bases. The CDR3 extends over 15 amino acids. The CDR3 sequence is CASSSWTERLYEQYF. Written as DNA, the CDR3 is TGTGCCAGCAGCTCATGGACGGAAAGGTTATACGAGCAGTACTTC. The full variable domain, completed using reference TRBV7-9 and TRBJ2-7, is DTGVSQNPRHKITKRGQNVTFRCDPISEHNRLYWYRQTLGQGPEFLTYFQNEAQLEKSRLLSDRFSAERPKGSFSTLEIQRTEQGDSAMYLCASSSWTERLYEQYFGPGTRLTVT.

This clone was counted only a few times. V gene TRBV30 combines with J gene TRBJ1-2; tentative D call: TRBD1 (6 bases). Germline CDR1 reads GTSNPN; CDR2 reads SVGIG (reference sequence). V was clipped by 2 bases and J by 0 bases, with 7 bases between them. The CDR3 is 13 residues long. The CDR3 sequence is CAWSTGSNYGYTF. In DNA, the CDR3 is TGTGCCTGGAGTACAGGGTCTAACTATGGCTACACCTTC.

The CDR3 DNA reads TGTGCCAGCAGCCCCGGAGGGGCGGGAGGGAGAGGAGAGCAGTTCTTC. It codes for CASSPGGAGGRGEQFF. The chain is built from TRBV7-3 and TRBJ2-1, with 9 bases matching TRBD2. V trimming: 5 bases; J trimming: 10 bases; junction bases outside the gene matches: 15. Germline-derived CDR1 and CDR2 are SGHTA and FQGTGA. This CDR3 comprises 16 residues.

J is TRBJ1-2 and V is TRBV10-3; D gene uncertain. Per the germline V gene, CDR1 is ENHRY and CDR2 is SYGVKD. This CDR3 has 13 residues. With 2 bases removed from V and 8 bases from J, the gap between germline ends came to 12 bases. The CDR3 reads CAISEGDSHGYTF. CDR3 sequence (DNA): TGTGCCATCAGTGAGGGAGATTCGCACGGCTACACCTTC.

This chain uses TRBV12-5 with TRBJ1-4; D perhaps matches TRBD1 (5 bases). V was shortened by 7 bases and J by 5 bases, with 14 bases between the two germline ends. The CDR3 is 14 residues long. The germline V gene has CDR1 LGHNT and CDR2 FRNRAP. This chain's CDR3 is CASALRGTNEKLFF. The CDR3 region has the DNA TGTGCTAGTGCCCTCCGGGGGACCAATGAAAAACTGTTTTTT.

This rearrangement joins TRBV7-6 to TRBJ1-1; D remains ambiguous. V gave up 0 bases and J gave up 4 bases, with 9 bases separating them. This CDR3 is built from 14 residues. Per germline, CDR1 SGHVS and CDR2 FNYEAQ. The CDR3 region has the DNA TGTGCCAGCAGCTTAGCTCAGGTGGGCACTGAAGCTTTCTTT. Protein sequence: CASSLAQVGTEAFF.

The rearrangement uses TRBV7-9 and TRBJ1-3; D is possibly TRBD1 (5 bases). Germline CDR1 and CDR2: SEHNR and FQNEAQ (reference sequence). This CDR3 is built from 15 residues. Trimming cost V 4 bases and J 4 bases, with 14 bases left between them. The CDR3 spells CASSYRDSGGNTIYF. Written as DNA, the CDR3 is TGTGCCAGCAGCTATCGGGACTCTGGGGGAAACACCATATATTTT.

The chain carries TRBV27 and TRBJ2-6; weak D call: TRBD1 (6 bases). Trimming cost V 4 bases and J 1 base, with 8 bases left between them. The germline V gene has CDR1 MNHEY and CDR2 SMNVEV (reference sequence). This CDR3 has 15 amino acids. The CDR3 DNA reads TGTGCCAGCAGTTCACAGGGATCTGGGGCCAACGTCCTGACTTTC. Protein sequence: CASSSQGSGANVLTF.

V and J are TRBV9 and TRBJ2-2, with 8 nucleotides matching TRBD1. Germline CDR1 SGDLS, CDR2 YYNGEE. The CDR3 totals 15 residues. V trimming: 4 bases; J trimming: 1 base; junction bases outside the gene matches: 3. The CDR3 region is CASSPRGLNTGELFF. As DNA, the CDR3 is TGTGCCAGCAGCCCCAGGGGGCTGAACACCGGGGAGCTGTTTTTT. The variable domain in full, with the rest retrieved from reference TRBV9 and TRBJ2-2, is DSGVTQTPKHLITATGQRVTLRCSPRSGDLSVYWYQQSLDQGLQFLIQYYNGEERAKGNILERFSAQQFPDLHSELNLSSLELGDSALYFCASSPRGLNTGELFFGEGSRLTVL.

This chain links TRBV6-5 with TRBJ2-1; D might be TRBD1 (5 bases). This CDR3 has 12 residues. Germline lookup yields CDR1 MNHEY and CDR2 SVGAGI. The V and J ends lost 4 bases and 9 bases respectively, with 10 bases between them. In DNA, the CDR3 is TGTGCCAGCAGTTTCAGGGTCGTTGAGCAGTTCTTC. The encoded protein is CASSFRVVEQFF.

This chain joins TRBV7-9 and TRBJ2-6; D remains ambiguous. The CDR3 extends over 15 amino acids. V was cut by 5 bases and J by 0 bases, with 8 bases left in between. The germline V gene has CDR1 SEHNR and CDR2 FQNEAQ (reference sequence). CDR3 amino acids: CASSTVNSGANVLTF. CDR3 bases: TGTGCCAGCAGCACAGTGAACTCTGGGGCCAACGTCCTGACTTTC.

On this clone: Other DNA sequences in this specimen translate into the identical CDR3. This sequence joins TRBV7-2 and TRBJ2-2; 7 positions match TRBD2. This CDR3 comprises 13 residues. In germline, CDR1 is SGHTA, CDR2 FQGNSA. V dropped 5 bases and J dropped 10; count of bases not matched to a gene: 7. CDR3 protein: CASSGPRGEELFF. The CDR3 region has the DNA TGTGCCAGCAGCGGGCCCCGGGGGGAGGAGCTGTTTTTT.

In regard to this clone: The junction shows a germline mismatch at one end, possibly a read error. This chain connects TRBV7-7 to TRBJ2-2; D gene uncertain. Germline values: CDR1 SSHAT, CDR2 FNYEAQ (reference sequence). The CDR3 contains 14 residues. The CDR3: CASSRELNTGELFF. Here the CDR3 DNA reads TGTGCTAGCAGCCGAGAACTCAACACCGGGGAGCTGTTTTTT.